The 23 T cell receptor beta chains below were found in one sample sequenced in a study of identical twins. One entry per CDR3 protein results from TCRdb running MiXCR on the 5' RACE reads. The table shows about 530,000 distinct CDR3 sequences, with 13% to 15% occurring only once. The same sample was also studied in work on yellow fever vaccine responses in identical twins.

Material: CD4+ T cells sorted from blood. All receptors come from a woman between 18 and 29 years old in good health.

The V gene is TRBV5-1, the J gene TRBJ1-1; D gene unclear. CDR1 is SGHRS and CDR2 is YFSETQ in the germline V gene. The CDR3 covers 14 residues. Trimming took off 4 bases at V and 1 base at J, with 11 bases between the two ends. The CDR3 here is CASSPGSPNTEAFF. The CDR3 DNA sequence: TGCGCCAGCAGCCCCGGTTCCCCGAACACTGAAGCTTTCTTT.

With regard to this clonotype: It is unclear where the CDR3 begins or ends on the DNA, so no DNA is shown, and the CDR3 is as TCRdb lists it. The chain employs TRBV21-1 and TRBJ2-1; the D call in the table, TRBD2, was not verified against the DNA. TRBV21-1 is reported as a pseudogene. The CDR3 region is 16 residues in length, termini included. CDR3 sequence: CASSKGVASGSYEQFF.

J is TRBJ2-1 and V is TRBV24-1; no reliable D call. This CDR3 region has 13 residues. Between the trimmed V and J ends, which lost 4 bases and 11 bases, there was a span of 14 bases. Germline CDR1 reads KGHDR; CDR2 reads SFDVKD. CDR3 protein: CATSDQHLTQQFF. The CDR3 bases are TGTGCCACCAGTGACCAACACTTAACCCAGCAGTTCTTC.

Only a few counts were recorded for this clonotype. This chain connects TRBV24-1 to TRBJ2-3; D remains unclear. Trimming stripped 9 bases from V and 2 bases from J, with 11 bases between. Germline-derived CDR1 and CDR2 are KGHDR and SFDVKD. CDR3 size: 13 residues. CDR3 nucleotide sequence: TGTGCCACCCGCGATCAGCTCACAGATACGCAGTATTTT. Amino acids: CATRDQLTDTQYF.

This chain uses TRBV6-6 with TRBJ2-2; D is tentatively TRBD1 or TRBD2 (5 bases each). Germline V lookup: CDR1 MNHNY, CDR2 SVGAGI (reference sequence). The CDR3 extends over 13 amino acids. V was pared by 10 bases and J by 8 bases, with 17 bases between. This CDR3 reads CATNRGTGGELFF. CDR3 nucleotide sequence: TGTGCCACCAATCGGGGCACGGGGGGGGAGCTGTTTTTT.

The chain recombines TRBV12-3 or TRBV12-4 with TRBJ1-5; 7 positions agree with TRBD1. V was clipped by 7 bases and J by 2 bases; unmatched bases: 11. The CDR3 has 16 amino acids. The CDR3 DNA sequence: TGTGCCAGCACCCCAAACAGGGGCGGGGGCAATCAGCCCCAGCATTTT. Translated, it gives CASTPNRGGGNQPQHF.

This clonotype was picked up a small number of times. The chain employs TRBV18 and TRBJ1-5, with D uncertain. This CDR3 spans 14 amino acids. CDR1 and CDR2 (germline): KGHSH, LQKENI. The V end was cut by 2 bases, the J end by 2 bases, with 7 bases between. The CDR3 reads CASSPGLRNQPQHF. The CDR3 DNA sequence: TGTGCCAGCTCACCAGGGTTGCGCAATCAGCCCCAGCATTTT.

The CDR3, as DNA: TGTGCCAGCAGCTCCCCCCTTGAACAGCCTTACAATGAGCAGTTCTTC. Amino acid sequence: CASSSPLEQPYNEQFF. The rearrangement links TRBV7-6 to TRBJ2-1; D is ambiguous. The CDR3 has 16 amino acids. V lost 4 bases, J lost 4 bases, and 17 bases lay in between. Germline loops: CDR1 SGHVS, CDR2 FNYEAQ. The full variable domain, in which reference TRBV7-6 and TRBJ2-1 provide the parts outside the CDR3, is GAGVSQSPRYKVTKRGQDVALRCDPISGHVSLYWYRQALGQGPEFLTYFNYEAQQDKSGLPNDRFSAERPEGSISTLTIQRTEQRDSAMYRCASSSPLEQPYNEQFFGPGTRLTVL.

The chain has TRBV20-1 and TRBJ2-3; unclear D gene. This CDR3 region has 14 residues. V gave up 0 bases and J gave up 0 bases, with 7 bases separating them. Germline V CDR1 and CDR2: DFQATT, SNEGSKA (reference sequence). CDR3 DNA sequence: TGCAGTGCTAGAGAGATTTCTAGCACAGATACGCAGTATTTT. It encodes CSAREISSTDTQYF.

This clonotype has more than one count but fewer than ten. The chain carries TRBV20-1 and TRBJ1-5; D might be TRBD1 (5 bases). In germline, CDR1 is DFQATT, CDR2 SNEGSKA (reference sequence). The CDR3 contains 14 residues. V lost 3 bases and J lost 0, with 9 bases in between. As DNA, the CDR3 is TGCAGTGCTAGTACAGGTTATAGCAATCAGCCCCAGCATTTT. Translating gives CSASTGYSNQPQHF.

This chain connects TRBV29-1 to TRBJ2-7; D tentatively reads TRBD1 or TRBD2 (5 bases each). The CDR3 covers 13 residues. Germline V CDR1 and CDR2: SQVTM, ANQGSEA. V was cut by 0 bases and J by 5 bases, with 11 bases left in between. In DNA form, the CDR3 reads TGCAGCGTTGAAGAGCAGGGACCCCACGAGCAGTACTTC. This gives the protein CSVEEQGPHEQYF.

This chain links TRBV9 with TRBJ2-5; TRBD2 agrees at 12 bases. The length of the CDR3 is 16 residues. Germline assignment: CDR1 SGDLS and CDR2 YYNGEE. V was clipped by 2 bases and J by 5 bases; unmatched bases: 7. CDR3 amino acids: CASSVLTSGSFETQYF. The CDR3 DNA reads TGTGCCAGCAGCGTCCTGACTAGCGGGAGCTTCGAGACCCAGTACTTC.

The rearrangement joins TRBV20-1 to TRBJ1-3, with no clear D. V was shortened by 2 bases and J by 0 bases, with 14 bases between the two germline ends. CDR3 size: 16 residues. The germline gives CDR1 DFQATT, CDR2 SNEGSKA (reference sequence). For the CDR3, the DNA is TGCAGTGCTAGAATAGCGACGGTACACTCTGGAAACACCATATATTTT. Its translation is CSARIATVHSGNTIYF.

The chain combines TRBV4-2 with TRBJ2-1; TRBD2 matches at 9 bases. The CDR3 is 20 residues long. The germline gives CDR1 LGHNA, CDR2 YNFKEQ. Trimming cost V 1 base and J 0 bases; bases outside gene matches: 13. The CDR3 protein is CASSQGRGGGVFFSYNEQFF. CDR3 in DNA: TGTGCCAGCAGCCAAGGTCGCGGCGGGGGGGTTTTTTTCTCCTACAATGAGCAGTTCTTC.

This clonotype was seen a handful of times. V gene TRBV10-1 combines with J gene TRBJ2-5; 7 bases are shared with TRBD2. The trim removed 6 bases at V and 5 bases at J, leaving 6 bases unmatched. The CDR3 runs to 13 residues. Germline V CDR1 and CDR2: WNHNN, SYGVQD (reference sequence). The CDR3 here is CASSPTGGETQYF. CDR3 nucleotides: TGCGCCAGCAGCCCTACGGGGGGTGAGACCCAGTACTTC.

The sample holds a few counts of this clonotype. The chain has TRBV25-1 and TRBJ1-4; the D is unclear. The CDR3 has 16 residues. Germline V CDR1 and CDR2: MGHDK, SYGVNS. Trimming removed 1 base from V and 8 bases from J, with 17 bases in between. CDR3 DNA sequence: TGTGCCAGCAGTGAATCGGGCCGCGGCAATGTGGAAAAACTGTTTTTT. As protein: CASSESGRGNVEKLFF. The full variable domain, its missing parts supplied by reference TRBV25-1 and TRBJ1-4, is EADIYQTPRYLVIGTGKKITLECSQTMGHDKMYWYQQDPGMELHLIHYSYGVNSTEKGDLSSESTVSRIRTEHFPLTLESARPSHTSQYLCASSESGRGNVEKLFFGSGTQLSVL.

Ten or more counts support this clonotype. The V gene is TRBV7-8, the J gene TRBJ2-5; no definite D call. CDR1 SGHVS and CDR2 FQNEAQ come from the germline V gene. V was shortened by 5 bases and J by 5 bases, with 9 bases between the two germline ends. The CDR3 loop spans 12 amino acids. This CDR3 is CASSRPVETQYF. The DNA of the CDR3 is TGTGCCAGCAGCAGACCGGTGGAGACCCAGTACTTC.

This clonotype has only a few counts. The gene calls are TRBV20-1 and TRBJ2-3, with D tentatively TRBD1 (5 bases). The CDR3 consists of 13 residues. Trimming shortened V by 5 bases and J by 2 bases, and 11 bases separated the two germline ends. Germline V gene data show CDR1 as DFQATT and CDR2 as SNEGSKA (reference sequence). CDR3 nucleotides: TGCAGTGCTCCTAAAGGGGTCACAGATACGCAGTATTTT. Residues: CSAPKGVTDTQYF.

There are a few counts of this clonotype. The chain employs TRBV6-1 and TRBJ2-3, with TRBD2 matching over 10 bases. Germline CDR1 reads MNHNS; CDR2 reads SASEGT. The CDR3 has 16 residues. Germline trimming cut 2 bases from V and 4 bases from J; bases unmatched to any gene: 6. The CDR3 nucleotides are TGTGCCAGCAGTGAAAAGAAAGCGGGGGGGCCAGATACGCAGTATTTT. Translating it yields CASSEKKAGGPDTQYF.

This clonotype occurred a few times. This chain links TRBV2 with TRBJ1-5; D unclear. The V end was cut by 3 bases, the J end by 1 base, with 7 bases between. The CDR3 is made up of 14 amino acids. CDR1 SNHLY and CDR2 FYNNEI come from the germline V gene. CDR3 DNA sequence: TGTGCCAGCAGTGAGACACGGAGCAATCAGCCCCAGCATTTT. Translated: CASSETRSNQPQHF.

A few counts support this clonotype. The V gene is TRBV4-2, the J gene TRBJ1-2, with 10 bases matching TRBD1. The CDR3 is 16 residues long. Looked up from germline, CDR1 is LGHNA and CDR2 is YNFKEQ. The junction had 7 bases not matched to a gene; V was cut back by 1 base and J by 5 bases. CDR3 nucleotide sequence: TGTGCCAGCAGCCAAGTGACAGGGGGCTCGCAATATGGCTACACCTTC. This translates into CASSQVTGGSQYGYTF.

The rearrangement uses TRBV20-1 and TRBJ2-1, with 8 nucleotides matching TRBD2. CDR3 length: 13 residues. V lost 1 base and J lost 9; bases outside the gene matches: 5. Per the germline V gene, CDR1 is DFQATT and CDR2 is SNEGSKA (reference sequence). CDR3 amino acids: CSARAGLGFEQFF. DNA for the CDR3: TGCAGTGCTAGAGCGGGACTAGGCTTTGAGCAGTTCTTC.

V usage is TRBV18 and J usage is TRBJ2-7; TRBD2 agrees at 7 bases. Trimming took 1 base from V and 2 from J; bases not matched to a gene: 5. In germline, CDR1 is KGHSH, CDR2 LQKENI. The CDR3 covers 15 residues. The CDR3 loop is CASSPQSGETYEQYF. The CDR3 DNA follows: TGTGCCAGCTCACCACAAAGCGGGGAAACCTACGAGCAGTACTTC. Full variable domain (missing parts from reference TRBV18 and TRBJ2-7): NAGVMQNPRHLVRRRGQEARLRCSPMKGHSHVYWYRQLPEEGLKFMVYLQKENIIDESGMPKERFSAEFPKEGPSILRIQQVVRGDSAAYFCASSPQSGETYEQYFGPGTRLTVT.